This paragraph reports one T cell receptor beta chain. The antigen is not known. PCR was performed using 60 Vbeta and 13 Jbeta primers. Per the study methods: Counted up in a later analysis, unique TCR beta chains came to 65 million to 100 million, with around 9.9 million shared. Clones were read by immunoSEQ multiplex PCR, and TCRdb kept only the in-frame ones, dropping some. V and J calls and clone size are copied from that table; D and trimming were computed from the DNA. In the table there are under 130,000 clones, 76% of which are singletons. This sample is part of a study of cytomegalovirus exposure and HLA in healthy donors. Looking at the study overall: Of more than 350 genotyped donors, around 84% clustered with self-reported Caucasian donors.

Germline CDR1 reads SGHTA; CDR2 reads FQGNSA. This CDR3 spans 15 amino acids. V lost 1 base to trimming and J lost 4 bases; unmatched junction nucleotides: 4. The study's findings and limits: Association of a missense DCLRE1C variant with TCR beta V- and J-gene trimming was reported in a later analysis. A classifier reportedly called cytomegalovirus status with high sensitivity and specificity.

The source material was PBMCs. This receptor was identified in a man aged 35 to 55 in good health and CMV-seropositive. The chain combines TRBV7-2 with TRBJ2-1; 7 bases fit TRBD2. DNA for the CDR3: TGTGCCAGCAGCTTAGGGGGGGGTGTGTACAATGAGCAGTTCTTC. Its translation is CASSLGGGVYNEQFF.